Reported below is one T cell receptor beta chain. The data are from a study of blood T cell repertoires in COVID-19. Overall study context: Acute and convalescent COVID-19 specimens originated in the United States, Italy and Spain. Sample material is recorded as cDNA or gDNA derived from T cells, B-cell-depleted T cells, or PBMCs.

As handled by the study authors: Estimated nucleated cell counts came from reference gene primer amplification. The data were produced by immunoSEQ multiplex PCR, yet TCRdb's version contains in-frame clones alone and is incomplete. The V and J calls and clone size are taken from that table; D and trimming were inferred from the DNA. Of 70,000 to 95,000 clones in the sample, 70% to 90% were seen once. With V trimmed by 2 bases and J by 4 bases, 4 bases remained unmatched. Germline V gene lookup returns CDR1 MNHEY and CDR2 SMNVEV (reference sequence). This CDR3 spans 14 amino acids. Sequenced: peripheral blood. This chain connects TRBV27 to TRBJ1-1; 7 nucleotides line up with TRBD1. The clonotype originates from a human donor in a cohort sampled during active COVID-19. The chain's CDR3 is CASSLAQGFTEAFF. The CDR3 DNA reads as TGTGCCAGCAGTTTAGCACAGGGGTTCACTGAAGCTTTCTTT.